The 15 T cell receptor beta chains given below trace back to one sample, sequenced in a study of blood T cell repertoires in COVID-19 (TCRdb year 2020). Libraries came from the immunoSEQ multiplex PCR assay. TCRdb retrieved this table from immuneACCESS and kept in-frame rearrangements only. Not all clones are present; in checked studies, unresolved V genes account for under half, and no reason is known for the remainder. The sample contains under 300,000 clones, more than 70% of them found a single time. The biggest ten clones account for around 2% of the sample. Material for sequencing was PBMCs or T cells enriched from blood (not recorded which). These receptors were obtained from a woman between 55 and 75 years old in a cohort exposed to, infected with or recovered from COVID-19 (not recorded which).

The chain recombines TRBV7-9 with TRBJ2-1, with D perhaps TRBD2 (6 bases). The germline V gene encodes CDR1 SEHNR and CDR2 FQNEAQ (reference sequence). The CDR3 sequence is 16 residues long. V lost 1 base to trimming and J lost 3 bases, with 13 bases between them. The CDR3 sequence: CASSLGPAGYYNEQFF. DNA for the CDR3: TGTGCCAGCAGCTTAGGGCCAGCGGGCTACTACAATGAGCAGTTCTTC. Variable domain in full (rest from reference TRBV7-9 and TRBJ2-1): DTGVSQNPRHKITKRGQNVTFRCDPISEHNRLYWYRQTLGQGPEFLTYFQNEAQLEKSRLLSDRFSAERPKGSFSTLEIQRTEQGDSAMYLCASSLGPAGYYNEQFFGPGTRLTVL.

The rearrangement links TRBV18 to TRBJ1-6, with 8 bases lining up with TRBD1. The CDR3 extends over 14 amino acids. CDR1 is KGHSH and CDR2 is LQKENI in the germline V gene. Losses at the gene ends were 6 bases for V and 10 bases for J; bases not matched to a gene: 8. CDR3 amino acids: CASSTTGVRSPLHF. CDR3 sequence (DNA): TGTGCCAGCTCCACGACAGGGGTTAGGTCACCCCTCCACTTT. The complete variable domain, with remaining parts taken from reference TRBV18 and TRBJ1-6, reads NAGVMQNPRHLVRRRGQEARLRCSPMKGHSHVYWYRQLPEEGLKFMVYLQKENIIDESGMPKERFSAEFPKEGPSILRIQQVVRGDSAAYFCASSTTGVRSPLHFGNGTRLTVT.

This rearrangement joins TRBV14 to TRBJ2-7, with D possibly TRBD1 on 6 matching bases. This CDR3 is built from 13 residues. From germline, CDR1 is SGHDN and CDR2 FVKESK. V dropped 4 bases and J dropped 0 bases, with 7 bases sitting between them. The CDR3 nucleotides read TGTGCCAGCAGCCGAGGGGGCTCCTACGAGCAGTACTTC. Translating it yields CASSRGGSYEQYF.

The chain combines TRBV6-5 with TRBJ1-4; D possibly corresponds to TRBD1 (6 bases). Germline V lookup: CDR1 MNHEY, CDR2 SVGAGI. Trimming removed 0 bases at V and 7 bases at J, with 9 bases between. The CDR3 has 14 amino acids. The CDR3 DNA sequence: TGTGCCAGCAGTTACTCCAGGGGCGGTGAAAAACTGTTTTTT. This codes for CASSYSRGGEKLFF.

This chain joins TRBV28 and TRBJ1-1, with D possibly matching TRBD1 (5 bases). Germline V CDR1 and CDR2: MDHEN, SYDVKM. The length of the CDR3 is 15 residues. Trimming removed 3 bases from V and 5 bases from J, with 16 bases in between. The DNA of the CDR3 is TGTGCCAGCAGTTTGGGGACCGGCGGGAGGACTGAAGCTTTCTTT. It codes for CASSLGTGGRTEAFF.

The V call is TRBV10-3, the J call TRBJ2-2; 9 positions match TRBD2. The CDR3 totals 17 residues. The V segment lost 2 bases and the J segment 2 bases; nucleotides outside the gene matches: 6. Germline V gives CDR1 ENHRY, CDR2 SYGVKD. The CDR3 region is CAISEGTSSRNTGELFF. The CDR3 coding sequence is TGTGCCATCAGTGAGGGGACTAGCAGCCGCAACACCGGGGAGCTGTTTTTT.

The chain is built from TRBV7-2 and TRBJ2-5; TRBD2 agrees at 11 bases. The CDR3 extends over 16 amino acids. Germline trimming cut 3 bases from V and 6 bases from J; bases unmatched to any gene: 9. CDR1 is SGHTA and CDR2 is FQGNSA in the germline V gene. DNA for the CDR3: TGTGCCAGCAGCTTTAGGACTAGCGGGTTTCCGAAGACCCAGTACTTC. This translates into CASSFRTSGFPKTQYF.

This clone turned up a few times. The V gene is TRBV2, the J gene TRBJ2-7; 9 bases are shared with TRBD2. The CDR3 sequence is 13 residues long. The V gene's germline CDR1 is SNHLY and CDR2 FYNNEI. With V trimmed by 8 bases and J by 4 bases, 6 bases remained unmatched. The CDR3 DNA is TGTGCCAGCGGGACTAGCTCCTCGTACGAGCAGTACTTC. Its protein is CASGTSSSYEQYF.

The DNA of the CDR3 is TGTGCCAGCAGCGCCGCGGGGAGTTGGGATGAGCAGTTCTTC. Translating gives CASSAAGSWDEQFF. This chain connects TRBV6-5 to TRBJ2-1, with D perhaps TRBD2 (6 bases). CDR3 length: 14 residues. CDR1 is MNHEY, CDR2 SVGAGI, per germline. Deletions cut 6 bases from V and 8 bases from J, with 17 bases between.

Only one count was recorded for this clone. The V call is TRBV28, the J call TRBJ2-7; 7 nucleotides line up with TRBD2. The CDR3 consists of 14 residues. V trimming: 7 bases; J trimming: 4 bases; junction bases outside the gene matches: 10. In germline, CDR1 is MDHEN, CDR2 SYDVKM. CDR3 coding DNA: TGTGCCAGCACTCAGGCGGGGGTCCGGTACGAGCAGTACTTC. This codes for CASTQAGVRYEQYF. Variable domain in full (rest from reference TRBV28 and TRBJ2-7): DVKVTQSSRYLVKRTGEKVFLECVQDMDHENMFWYRQDPGLGLRLIYFSYDVKMKEKGDIPEGYSVSREKKERFSLILESASTNQTSMYLCASTQAGVRYEQYFGPGTRLTVT.

In this sample, this clone turned up once. This chain joins TRBV28 and TRBJ2-5; TRBD2 matches at 10 bases. The V gene end was trimmed by 3 bases and the J gene end by 1 base; junction bases not matched to a gene: 14. Germline V lookup: CDR1 MDHEN, CDR2 SYDVKM. The CDR3 has 19 amino acids. The CDR3 sequence: CASSLSGLAAQRAQETQYF. CDR3 sequence (DNA): TGTGCCAGCAGTTTGAGCGGACTAGCGGCCCAGAGGGCCCAAGAGACCCAGTACTTC.

CDR3 region: CATLWDSQETQYF. The DNA for the CDR3 is TGTGCCACCCTCTGGGACTCACAAGAGACCCAGTACTTC. The chain joins TRBV2 to TRBJ2-5, with TRBD2 as a possible D gene (6 bases). CDR3 size: 13 residues. The V gene's germline CDR1 is SNHLY and CDR2 FYNNEI. Trimming removed 10 bases at V and 2 bases at J, with 14 bases between.

This clone has a single count. The chain links TRBV10-2 to TRBJ2-3; weak D call: TRBD2 (6 bases). V dropped 3 bases and J dropped 2 bases, with 15 bases sitting between them. Germline V CDR1 and CDR2: WSHSY, SAAADI. The CDR3 contains 16 residues. As DNA, the CDR3 is TGCGCCAGCAGTGATATGGGACTGAGACTCACAGATACGCAGTATTTT. It encodes CASSDMGLRLTDTQYF.

V and J are TRBV13 and TRBJ2-5; D is undetermined. The CDR3 is made up of 13 amino acids. Trimming left V 0 bases short and J 2 bases short, with 4 bases between. Germline V gene data show CDR1 as PRHDT and CDR2 as FYEKMQ (reference sequence). CDR3 residues: CASSLGGQETQYF. DNA for the CDR3: TGTGCCAGCAGCTTAGGCGGGCAAGAGACCCAGTACTTC.

The chain is built from TRBV7-9 and TRBJ2-7; D is ambiguous. CDR3 length: 15 amino acids. V was pared by 5 bases and J by 2 bases, with 16 bases between. Germline V gene data show CDR1 as SEHNR and CDR2 as FQNEAQ (reference sequence). CDR3: CASSQAGSRTYEQYF. The CDR3 bases are TGTGCCAGCAGCCAAGCCGGGTCAAGAACCTACGAGCAGTACTTC.